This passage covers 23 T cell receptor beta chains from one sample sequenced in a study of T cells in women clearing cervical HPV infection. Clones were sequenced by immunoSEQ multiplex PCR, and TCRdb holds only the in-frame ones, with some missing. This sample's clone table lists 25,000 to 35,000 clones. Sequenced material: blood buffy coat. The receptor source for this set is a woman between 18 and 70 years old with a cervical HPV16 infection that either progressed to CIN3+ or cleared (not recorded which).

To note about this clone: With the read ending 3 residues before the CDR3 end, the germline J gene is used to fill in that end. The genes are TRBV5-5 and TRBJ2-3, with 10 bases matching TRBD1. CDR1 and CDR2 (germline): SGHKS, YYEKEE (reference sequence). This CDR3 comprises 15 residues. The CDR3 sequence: CASSLPGQGLETQYF. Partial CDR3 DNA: TGTGCCAGCAGCCTACCGGGACAGGGGTTGGAGACG.

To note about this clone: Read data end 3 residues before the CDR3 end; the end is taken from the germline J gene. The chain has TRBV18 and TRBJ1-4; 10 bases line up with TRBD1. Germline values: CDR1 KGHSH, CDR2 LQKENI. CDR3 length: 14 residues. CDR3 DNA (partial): TGTGCCAGCTCACCGGAGGGACAGGGGACACCA. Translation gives CASSPEGQGTP. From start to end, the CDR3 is CASSPEGQGTPLFF. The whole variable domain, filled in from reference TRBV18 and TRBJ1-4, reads NAGVMQNPRHLVRRRGQEARLRCSPMKGHSHVYWYRQLPEEGLKFMVYLQKENIIDESGMPKERFSAEFPKEGPSILRIQQVVRGDSAAYFCASSPEGQGTPLFFGSGTQLSVL.

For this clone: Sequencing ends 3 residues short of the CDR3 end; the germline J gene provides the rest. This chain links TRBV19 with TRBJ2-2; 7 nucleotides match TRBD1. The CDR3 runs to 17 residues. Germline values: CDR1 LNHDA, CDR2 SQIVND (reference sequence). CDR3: CASSDWTGGMANEKLFF. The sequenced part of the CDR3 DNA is TGTGCCAGTAGTGACTGGACAGGAGGAATGGCTAATGAAAAG.

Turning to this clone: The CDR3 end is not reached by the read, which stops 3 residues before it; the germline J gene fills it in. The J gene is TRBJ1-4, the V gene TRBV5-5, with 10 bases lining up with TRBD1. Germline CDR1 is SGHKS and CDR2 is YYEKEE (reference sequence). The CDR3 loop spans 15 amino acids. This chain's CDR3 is CASSRTTGGDSPLFF. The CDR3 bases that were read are TGTGCCAGCAGCCGGACGACAGGGGGCGACTCACCA.

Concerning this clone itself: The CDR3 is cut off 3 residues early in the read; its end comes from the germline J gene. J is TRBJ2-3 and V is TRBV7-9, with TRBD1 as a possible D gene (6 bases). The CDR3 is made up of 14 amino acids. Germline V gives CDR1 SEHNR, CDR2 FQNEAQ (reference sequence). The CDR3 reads CASSAGDSNQPQYF. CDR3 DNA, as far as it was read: TGTGCCAGCAGCGCAGGGGATAGCAATCAGCCG. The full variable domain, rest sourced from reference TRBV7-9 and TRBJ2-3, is DTGVSQNPRHKITKRGQNVTFRCDPISEHNRLYWYRQTLGQGPEFLTYFQNEAQLEKSRLLSDRFSAERPKGSFSTLEIQRTEQGDSAMYLCASSAGDSNQPQYFGPGTRLTVL.

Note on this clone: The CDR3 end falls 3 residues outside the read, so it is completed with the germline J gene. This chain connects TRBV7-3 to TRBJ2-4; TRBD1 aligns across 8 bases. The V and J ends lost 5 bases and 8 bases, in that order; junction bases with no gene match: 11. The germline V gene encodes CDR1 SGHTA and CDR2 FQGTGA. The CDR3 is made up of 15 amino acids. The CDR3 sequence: CASSLQGVEGDIQYF. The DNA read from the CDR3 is TGTGCCAGCAGCCTACAGGGGGTGGAGGGGGACATT.

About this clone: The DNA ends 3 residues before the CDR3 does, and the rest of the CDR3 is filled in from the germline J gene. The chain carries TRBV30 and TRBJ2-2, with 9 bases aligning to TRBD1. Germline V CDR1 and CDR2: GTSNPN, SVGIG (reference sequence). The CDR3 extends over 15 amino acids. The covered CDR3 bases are TGTGCCTGGAGTGGTCTTCGGACAGGGGATGAAAAG. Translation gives CAWSGLRTGDEK. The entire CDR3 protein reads CAWSGLRTGDEKLFF.

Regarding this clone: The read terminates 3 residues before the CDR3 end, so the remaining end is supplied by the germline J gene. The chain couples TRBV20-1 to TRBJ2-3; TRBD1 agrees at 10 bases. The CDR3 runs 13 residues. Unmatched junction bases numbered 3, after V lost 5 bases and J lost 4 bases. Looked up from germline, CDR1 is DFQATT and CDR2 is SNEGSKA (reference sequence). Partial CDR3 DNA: TGCAGTGCTCCCGGGACAGGGGCAGATACG. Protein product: CSAPGTGADT. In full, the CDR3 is CSAPGTGADTQYF.

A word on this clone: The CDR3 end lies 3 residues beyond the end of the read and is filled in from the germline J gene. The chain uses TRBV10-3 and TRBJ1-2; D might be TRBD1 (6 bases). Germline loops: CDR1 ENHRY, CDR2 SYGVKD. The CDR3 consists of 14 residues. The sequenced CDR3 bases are TGTGCCACCAGGGACGGACAGCCTCGAGTCGAG. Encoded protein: CATRDGQPRVE. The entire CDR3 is CATRDGQPRVEYTF.

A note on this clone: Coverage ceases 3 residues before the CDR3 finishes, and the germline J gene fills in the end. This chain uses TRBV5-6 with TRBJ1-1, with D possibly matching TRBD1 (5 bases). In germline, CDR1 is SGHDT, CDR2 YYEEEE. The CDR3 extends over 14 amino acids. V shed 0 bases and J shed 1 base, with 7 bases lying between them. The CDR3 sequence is CASSLDTGNTEAFF. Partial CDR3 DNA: TGTGCCAGCAGCTTGGACACAGGGAACACTGAA.

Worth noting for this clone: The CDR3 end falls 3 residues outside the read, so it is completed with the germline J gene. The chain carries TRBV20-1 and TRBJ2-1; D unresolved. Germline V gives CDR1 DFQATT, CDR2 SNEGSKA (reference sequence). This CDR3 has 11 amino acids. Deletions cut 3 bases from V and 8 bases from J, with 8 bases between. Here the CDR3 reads CSASRGDEQFF. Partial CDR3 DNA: TGCAGTGCTAGTCGCGGAGATGAG.

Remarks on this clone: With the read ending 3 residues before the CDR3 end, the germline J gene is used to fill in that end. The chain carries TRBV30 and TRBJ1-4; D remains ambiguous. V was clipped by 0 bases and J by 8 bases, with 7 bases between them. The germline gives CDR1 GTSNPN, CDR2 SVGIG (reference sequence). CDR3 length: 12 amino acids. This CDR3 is CAWSVGGEKLFF. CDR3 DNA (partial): TGTGCCTGGAGTGTAGGCGGGGAAAAA.

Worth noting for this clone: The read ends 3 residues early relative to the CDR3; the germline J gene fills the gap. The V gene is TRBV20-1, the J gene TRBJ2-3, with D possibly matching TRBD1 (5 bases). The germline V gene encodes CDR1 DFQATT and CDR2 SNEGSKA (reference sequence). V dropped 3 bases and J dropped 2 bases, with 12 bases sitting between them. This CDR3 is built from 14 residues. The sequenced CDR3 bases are TGCAGTGCTAGTTTCCAGGGTTTCACAGATACG. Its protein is CSASFQGFTDT. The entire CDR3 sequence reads CSASFQGFTDTQYF.

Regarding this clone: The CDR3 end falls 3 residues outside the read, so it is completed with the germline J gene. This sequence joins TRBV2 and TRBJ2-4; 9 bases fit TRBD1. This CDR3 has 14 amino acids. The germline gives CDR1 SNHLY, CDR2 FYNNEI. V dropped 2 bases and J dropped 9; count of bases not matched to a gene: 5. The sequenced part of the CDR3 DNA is TGTGCCAGCAGTGAAATACAGGGGGCAAGCATT. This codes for CASSEIQGASI. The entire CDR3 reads CASSEIQGASIQYF.

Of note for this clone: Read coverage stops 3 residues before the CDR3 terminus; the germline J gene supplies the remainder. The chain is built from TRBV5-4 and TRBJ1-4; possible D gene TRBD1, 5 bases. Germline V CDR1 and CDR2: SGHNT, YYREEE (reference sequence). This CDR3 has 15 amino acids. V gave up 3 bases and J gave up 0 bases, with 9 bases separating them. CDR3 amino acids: CASSSGGATNEKLFF. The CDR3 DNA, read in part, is TGTGCCAGCAGCTCCGGGGGGGCAACTAATGAAAAA.

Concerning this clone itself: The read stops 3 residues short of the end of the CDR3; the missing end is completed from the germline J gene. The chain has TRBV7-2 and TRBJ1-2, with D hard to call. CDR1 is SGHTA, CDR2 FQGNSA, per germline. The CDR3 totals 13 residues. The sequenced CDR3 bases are TGTGCCAGCAGCTTAGGGTATGCGGGTGAC. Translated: CASSLGYAGD. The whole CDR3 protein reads CASSLGYAGDYTF.

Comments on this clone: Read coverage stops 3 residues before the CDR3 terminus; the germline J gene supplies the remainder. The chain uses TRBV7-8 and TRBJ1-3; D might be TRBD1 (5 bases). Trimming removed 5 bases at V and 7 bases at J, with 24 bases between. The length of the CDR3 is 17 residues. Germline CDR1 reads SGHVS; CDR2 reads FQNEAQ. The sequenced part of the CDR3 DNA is TGTGCCAGCAGCCAGCCTCGAGCGGGACCGACTGTGAACACC. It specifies CASSQPRAGPTVNT. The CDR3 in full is CASSQPRAGPTVNTIYF.

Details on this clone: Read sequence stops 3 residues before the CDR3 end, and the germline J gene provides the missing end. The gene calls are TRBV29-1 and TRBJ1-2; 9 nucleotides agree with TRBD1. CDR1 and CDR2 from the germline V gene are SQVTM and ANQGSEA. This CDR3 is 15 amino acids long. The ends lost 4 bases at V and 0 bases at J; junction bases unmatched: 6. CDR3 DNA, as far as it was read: TGCAGCGTTGGAGGGACAGGGAGGGCTAACTATGGC. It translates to CSVGGTGRANYG. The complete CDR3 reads CSVGGTGRANYGYTF.

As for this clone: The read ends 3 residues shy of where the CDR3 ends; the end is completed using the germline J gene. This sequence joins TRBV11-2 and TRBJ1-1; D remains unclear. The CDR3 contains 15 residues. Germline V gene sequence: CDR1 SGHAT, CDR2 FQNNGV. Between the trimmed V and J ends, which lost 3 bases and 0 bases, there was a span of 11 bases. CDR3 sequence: CASSLKSLMNTEAFF. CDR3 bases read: TGTGCCAGCAGCTTGAAGAGCCTCATGAACACTGAA.

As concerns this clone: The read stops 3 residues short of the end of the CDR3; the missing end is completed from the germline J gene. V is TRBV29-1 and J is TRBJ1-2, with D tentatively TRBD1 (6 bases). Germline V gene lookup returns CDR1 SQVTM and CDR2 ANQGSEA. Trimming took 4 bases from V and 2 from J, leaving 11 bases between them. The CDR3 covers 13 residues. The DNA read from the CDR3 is TGCAGCGTTGGGGGGCATGGGAACTATGGC. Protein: CSVGGHGNYG. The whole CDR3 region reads CSVGGHGNYGYTF.

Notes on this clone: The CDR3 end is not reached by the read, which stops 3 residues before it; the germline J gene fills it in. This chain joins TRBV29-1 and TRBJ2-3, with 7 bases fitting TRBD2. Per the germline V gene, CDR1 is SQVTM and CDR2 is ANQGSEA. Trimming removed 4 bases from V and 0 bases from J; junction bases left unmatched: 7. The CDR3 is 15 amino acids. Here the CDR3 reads CSVVSGTSSTDTQYF. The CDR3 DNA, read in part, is TGCAGCGTTGTGAGCGGGACTTCTAGCACAGATACG.

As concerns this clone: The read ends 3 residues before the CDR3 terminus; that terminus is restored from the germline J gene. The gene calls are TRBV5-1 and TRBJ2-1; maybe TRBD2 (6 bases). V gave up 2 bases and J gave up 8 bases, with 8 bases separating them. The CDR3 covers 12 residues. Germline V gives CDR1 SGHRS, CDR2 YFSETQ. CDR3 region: CASSFSGDEQFF. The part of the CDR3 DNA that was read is TGCGCCAGCAGCTTCTCGGGGGATGAG.

CDR3: CAWSRIPGTDTQYF. Incomplete CDR3 DNA: TGTGCCTGGAGTCGTATTCCCGGCACAGATACG. J is TRBJ2-3 and V is TRBV30; D ambiguous. The read ends 3 residues early relative to the CDR3; the germline J gene fills the gap. The germline V and J ends were trimmed by 2 bases and 1 base, with 10 bases remaining between them. This CDR3 region has 14 residues. The germline gives CDR1 GTSNPN, CDR2 SVGIG (reference sequence).